This T cell receptor (beta chain) was recovered during a study of Ad26.COV2.S vaccination and SARS-CoV-2 variants (dated by TCRdb to the early 2020s). Regarding the research as a whole: Vaccine-arm donors came from COV1001, a multicentre, randomized, double-blind, placebo-controlled phase I-IIa trial of Ad26.COV2.S in healthy adults. Dosing of Ad26.COV2.S was intramuscular, at either 5x10^10 or 1x10^11 viral particles, delivered as one shot or as two shots spaced 56 days apart. TCRbeta repertoire sequencing served as the tool for gauging how specific and how broad the SARS-CoV-2-reactive T cell receptors were following Ad26.COV2.S vaccination. A total of some 30 samples were included in the TCR-sequenced set, comprising 19 Ad26.COV2.S vaccine recipients, 5 placebo recipients and 8 SARS-CoV-2 convalescent individuals. Trial participants were randomized into five groups of five, in which low-dose or high-dose Ad26.COV2.S was given once or twice, or placebo was given on both occasions. Investigators did not know the trial group allocation while performing experiments and assessing outcomes. The study at large found these results: Non-spike TCR breadth was comparable between vaccine and placebo recipients, consistent with the vaccine containing only spike. The study lacked the statistical power to compare responses across vaccine doses or regimens. According to the authors, total T cell responses may have been underestimated by the TCR breadth and depth analyses. Spike-specific TCR breadth was higher in Ad26.COV2.S recipients than in placebo recipients (P = 0.0014). After vaccination, spike-specific CD8+ and CD4+ T cell responses were reported to show substantial breadth.

The immunoSEQ Assay was used to sequence TCRbeta CDR3 regions. After extraction, genomic DNA underwent amplification by bias-controlled multiplex PCR, followed by high-throughput sequencing. The authors' analysis ran thus. To quantify the absolute abundance of each unique TCRbeta CDR3 region, sequences were collapsed and filtered. T cell fraction was estimated by normalizing TCRbeta template counts to usable DNA, which was measured by amplifying reference genes present in all nucleated cells. Repertoire TCRs were annotated as SARS-CoV-2-specific when V gene, CDR3 amino acid sequence and J gene were exactly matched to a known reactive TCR set. The reference SARS-CoV-2 TCR set was obtained from MIRA and was filtered for enrichment in COVID-19-positive ImmuneCODE repertoires, whereby public or cross-reactive TCRs were removed. Using the MIRA antigens, annotated TCRs were further analysed by specific ORF or by position within an ORF. Breadth was defined as the number of annotated unique rearrangements divided by the total number of unique productive rearrangements, and depth was defined as the summed frequency of the annotated unique rearrangements. Two-sided Wilcoxon rank-sum tests were used to compare TCR breadth between groups. This immuneACCESS table, as held by TCRdb, lists in-frame sequences with V and J called but not all clones. Of the missing ones, under half trace to an unresolved V gene in checked studies; the others have no known cause. The V and J calls and the clone size are those of that table, but D and trimming were determined from the DNA. A total of about 390,000 clones appear in this sample, over 80% of them only once. The ten largest clones capture approximately 1.7% of the sample.

The germline V gene (reference sequence) yields SEHNR for CDR1 and FQNEAQ for CDR2. Taken from cysteine to phenylalanine, the CDR3 has 15 residues. Only CDR3 DNA remains: 45 bases, in frame from the first base. V was cut back by 5 bases and J by 3 bases, leaving a gap of 14 bases between them. The treatment or condition label on this specimen signifies: some 20 received Ad26.COV2.S at low or high dose, single or two shots; 5 received placebo; per-sample allocation not given. Repertoires of vaccine and placebo recipients were sequenced from samples collected on day 63 after the first injection. Cohort 1b enrolled about two dozen adults aged 18-55 years at a single site in Boston, USA, between 29 July and 7 August 2020. Ad26.COV2.S was a replication-incompetent adenovirus type 26 vector that expressed a prefusion-stabilized SARS-CoV-2 spike protein derived from the original Wuhan strain. As regards this clone: The specificity of this receptor is unknown. Within one base of it there is no much larger clone, and no base qualities were kept.

This TCR was sampled from a person between 18 and 65 years old who received the Ad26.COV2.S COVID-19 vaccine or a placebo. Recombination connected TRBV7-9 to TRBJ1-5; a tentative D call is TRBD1 (5 bases match). The material sequenced was peripheral blood, taken in a trial of Ad26.COV2.S vaccine versus placebo. In nucleotide form, the sequence is TGTGCCAGCAGCAAGACCGGGGACTCCAATCAGCCCCAGCATTTT. It encodes CASSKTGDSNQPQHF.